The entry below describes one T cell receptor (beta chain). Its binding antigen is unknown. No base qualities exist here, and no much larger clone lies one base off it. From each donor, a single peripheral blood sample of around 120 mL on average was drawn into heparinised tubes. A BD FACSAria II and a panel including CD45RO, CCR7, CD25, CD127, CD95 and CD27 were used to sort naive, central memory, regulatory and stem cell-like memory CD4+ T cells. A purity above 95% was achieved for all sorted populations. PBMCs were separated immediately by Lymphoprep density gradient centrifugation and were stained directly, without being cultured. To minimize batch effects, samples were stained and sorted in pairs, one healthy donor with one patient per experiment. The entire isolated RNA was reverse transcribed using the High Capacity cDNA Reverse Transcription Kit, and thus expressed TCRB transcripts were sequenced. Deep immunoSEQ sequencing was performed on naive, central memory and regulatory T cell samples, with an average of roughly 3.5 million total reads per sample. After sorted cells were lysed in RLT buffer, RNA was extracted with DNase-treated RNeasy Micro or Mini kits, with the choice depending on cell number. To prevent cross-contamination, each cell subset was processed individually, whereas patient and healthy donor samples were processed jointly. The immunoSEQ multiplex PCR was used to amplify TCRB sequences from cDNA, generating 87-bp fragments that spanned the CDR3 region. Sequencing of the amplicons was done on the Illumina HiSeq platform. The authors' analysis ran thus. PCR bias was computationally corrected using synthetic template baselines, reads within Hamming distance 2 were collapsed, and singletons that could not be merged were discarded. By aligning reads against IMGT, V, D and J genes, CDR3 length, and insertions or deletions at six rearrangement sites were assigned. Within each subset, clonotype counts were normalized to sorted cell number, and only after that were true diversity and Gini coefficients computed with the tcR R package. The overlap coefficient, calculated on TCRB nucleotide sequences, was used to quantify repertoire sharing. As a proxy for the pre-selection repertoire, out-of-frame TCRB sequences from naive cells were analyzed. In its TCRdb copy, this immuneACCESS table keeps in-frame sequences only and misses some clones. Where compared with another copy, unresolved V genes explain less than half of these, and the others have no known cause. Clone size and the V and J calls come from that table; the DNA yielded D and trimming. The sample contains approximately 250,000 clones, approximately 10% of them found a single time. In total, the top ten clones hold approximately 0.015% of the sample.

From the cysteine through the phenylalanine, the CDR3 covers 13 amino acids. CDR3 DNA only is kept here, 39 bases in frame from base 1. Trimming removed 0 bases from V and 6 bases from J, leaving 6 bases between the germline ends. In the germline V gene (reference sequence), CDR1 corresponds to GTSNPN and CDR2 to SVGIG. The data stem from a study of beta chain features in type 1 diabetes (dated by TCRdb to the late 2010s). Some background on the complete study: Mean age, gender distribution, total cell number and subset yield were not different between patients and healthy donors. Regulatory and stem cell-like memory subsets were isolated from only 8 patients and about eight healthy donors, whereas naive and central memory subsets came from all 28 donors. In the study, TCRB repertoires of sorted circulating CD4+ T cell subsets from recently diagnosed type 1 diabetes patients were compared with those of matched healthy donors. A total of about 100,000,000 sorted cells were examined across all samples, and RNA yield correlated strongly with the number of cells per subset.

General findings and caveats noted by the study authors: Type 1 diabetes patients showed a moderate but significant shortening of TCRB CDR3 length in all four CD4+ subsets. Shorter templates might be favored by PCR, yet because patient and control samples were amplified and corrected together, any such skew would affect both groups equally. Sequencing cDNA rather than genomic DNA could over-represent highly expressing activated cells, although activation and CD3 levels did not differ between groups. Naive, central memory and regulatory TCRB repertoires appeared more similar among patients than among healthy donors. At VDJ recombination sites, patients with type 1 diabetes made fewer insertions and deleted more nucleotides, a pattern implying thymic rearrangement abnormalities. Only small numbers of individuals were included in the HLA sub-analyses, which left unresolved whether HLA type had any influence on TCRB rearrangement.

This clonotype originated in a man aged 30 to 45 with type 1 diabetes. Recombination connected TRBV30 to TRBJ1-6; no D gene call is confident. The sample was naive CD4+ T cells from blood. Read against the paper, the sample's cell subset or site label means: true naive CD4+ T cells. CDR3 loop: CAWSVRFNSPLHF. The DNA sequence is given as TGTGCCTGGAGTGTGCGGTTTAATTCACCCCTCCACTTT.